This entry concerns a single T cell receptor beta chain. What it recognizes is unknown. This entry comes from a study of CD8 T cells in Susac syndrome. Study conclusions and caveats: It was acknowledged in the study that its TCR sequencing and HLA analysis involved a relatively small number of individuals.

Random hexamers were used to reverse transcribe 0.5 to 1 ug of RNA. TCRdb used MiXCR to reprocess the immunoSEQ multiplex PCR reads, holding one entry per CDR3 protein. The profile shows 150,000 to 200,000 distinct CDR3 sequences, around 94% of them singletons. The trim removed 2 bases at V and 7 bases at J, leaving 2 bases unmatched. The CDR3 covers 14 residues. Looked up from germline, CDR1 is SGHDN and CDR2 is FVKESK. Sequencing input: CD4+ T cells from PBMCs. This TCR was sampled from a human donor in good health. This chain links TRBV14 with TRBJ1-6; TRBD1 matches 7 bases. CDR3 loop: CASSQNRGNSPLHF. For the CDR3, the DNA is TGTGCCAGCAGCCAAAACAGGGGCAATTCACCCCTCCACTTT.